These 3 T cell receptor beta chains were sequenced from one sample in a study of T cell responses to AZD1222 COVID-19 vaccine. The repertoire was sequenced with immunoSEQ multiplex PCR; TCRdb's copy has only in-frame clones and lacks some. In the table there are fewer than 110,000 clones, about 85% of which are singletons. Sequencing used peripheral blood, obtained 28 days after the second AZD1222 dose. These receptor sequences come from an adult who received the AZD1222 COVID-19 vaccine.

This clone has just one count. The chain joins TRBV5-6 to TRBJ1-2, with D possibly matching TRBD1 (5 bases). CDR1 and CDR2 from the germline V gene are SGHDT and YYEEEE. With 4 bases removed from V and 5 bases from J, the gap between germline ends came to 21 bases. The CDR3 consists of 16 residues. The CDR3 sequence: CASSVAGGRVRYGYTF. The CDR3 region has the DNA TGTGCCAGCAGCGTTGCTGGCGGCAGGGTGCGTTATGGCTACACCTTC.

V and J are TRBV5-1 and TRBJ2-1, with 7 bases matching TRBD1. Looked up from germline, CDR1 is SGHRS and CDR2 is YFSETQ. This CDR3 has 14 residues. V lost 4 bases and J lost 4; bases outside the gene matches: 5. CDR3 nucleotide sequence: TGCGCCAGCAGCCCGGACAGGCAGTACAATGAGCAGTTCTTC. Its translation: CASSPDRQYNEQFF.

This clone has only a few counts. The rearrangement links TRBV9 to TRBJ1-5; D is unclear. Between the trimmed V and J ends, which lost 0 bases and 6 bases, there was a span of 7 bases. Germline values: CDR1 SGDLS, CDR2 YYNGEE. This CDR3 comprises 13 residues. CDR3 DNA: TGTGCCAGCAGCGTAGACCCCTCTCAGCCCCAGCATTTT. It is translated as CASSVDPSQPQHF.